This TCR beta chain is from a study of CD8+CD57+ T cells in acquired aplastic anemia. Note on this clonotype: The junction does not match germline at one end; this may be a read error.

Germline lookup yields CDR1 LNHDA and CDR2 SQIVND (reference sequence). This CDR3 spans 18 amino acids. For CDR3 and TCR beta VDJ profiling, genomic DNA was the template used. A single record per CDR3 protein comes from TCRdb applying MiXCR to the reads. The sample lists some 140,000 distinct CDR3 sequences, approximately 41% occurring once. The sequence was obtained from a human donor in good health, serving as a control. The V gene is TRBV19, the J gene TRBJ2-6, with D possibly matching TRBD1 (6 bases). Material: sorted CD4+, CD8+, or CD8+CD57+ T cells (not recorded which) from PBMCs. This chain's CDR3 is CASSIIGTRSSGANVLTF. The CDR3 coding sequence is TGTGCCAGTAGTATTATCGGGACAAGATCCTCTGGTGCCAACGTCCTGACTTTC.